The clone carrying this T cell receptor beta chain was counted many times. What it binds is unknown. This entry is derived from a study of T cell repertoires in cytomegalovirus infection. About the research overall: Recently described HLA-C-restricted plus well-studied HLA-B-restricted CMV epitopes were used. It was the public TCR beta signatures that indicated both CMV infection and matching HLA type.

With 2 bases removed from V and 5 bases from J, the gap between germline ends came to 6 bases. This CDR3 region has 12 residues. Germline V gives CDR1 SGHTA, CDR2 FQGNSA. TCRdb reprocessed the reads via MiXCR and lists one record per CDR3 protein. The table includes under 450,000 distinct CDR3 sequences, just under 35% detected once. The chain recombines TRBV7-2 with TRBJ1-1; no definite D call. Sequences were derived from cultured PBMCs, sampled from culture after CMV antigen stimulation. The sequence derives from a human donor in good health (CMV status not recorded). Some clones in this sample may be carry-over from other donors' samples. The CDR3 DNA reads as TGTGCCAGCAGCTTAACGGTTACTGAAGCTTTCTTT. Its protein is CASSLTVTEAFF.